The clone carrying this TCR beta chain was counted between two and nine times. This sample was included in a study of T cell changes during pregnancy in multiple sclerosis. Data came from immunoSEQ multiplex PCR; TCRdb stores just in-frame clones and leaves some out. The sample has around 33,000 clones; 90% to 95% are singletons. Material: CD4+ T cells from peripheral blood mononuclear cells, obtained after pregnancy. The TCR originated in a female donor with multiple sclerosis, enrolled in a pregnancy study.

CDR3 sequence (DNA): TGTGCCAGCAGCTTGGGTGGAGCGAGCTCCTACAATGAGCAGTTCTTC. It codes for CASSLGGASSYNEQFF. This sequence joins TRBV5-4 and TRBJ2-1; D remains ambiguous. Germline CDR1 SGHNT, CDR2 YYREEE (reference sequence). CDR3 size: 16 residues. V shed 0 bases and J shed 0 bases, with 10 bases lying between them.